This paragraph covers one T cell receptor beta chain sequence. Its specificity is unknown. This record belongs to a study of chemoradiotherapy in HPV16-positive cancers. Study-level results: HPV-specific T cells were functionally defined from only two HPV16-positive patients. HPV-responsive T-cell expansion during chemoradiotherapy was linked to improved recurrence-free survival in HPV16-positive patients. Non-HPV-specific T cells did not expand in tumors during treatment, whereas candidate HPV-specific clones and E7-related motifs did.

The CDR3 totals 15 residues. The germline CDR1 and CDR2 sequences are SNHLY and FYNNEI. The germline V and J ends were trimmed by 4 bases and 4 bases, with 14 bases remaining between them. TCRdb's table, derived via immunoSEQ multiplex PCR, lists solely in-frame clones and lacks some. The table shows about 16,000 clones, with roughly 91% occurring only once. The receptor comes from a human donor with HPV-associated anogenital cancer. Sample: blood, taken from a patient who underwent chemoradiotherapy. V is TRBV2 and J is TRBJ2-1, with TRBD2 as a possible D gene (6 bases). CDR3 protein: CASSVTGGGYNEQFF. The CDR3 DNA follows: TGTGCCAGCAGTGTTACTGGAGGAGGGTACAATGAGCAGTTCTTC. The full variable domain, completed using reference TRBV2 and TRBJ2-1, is EPEVTQTPSHQVTQMGQEVILRCVPISNHLYFYWYRQILGQKVEFLVSFYNNEISEKSEIFDDQFSVERPDGSNFTLKIRSTKLEDSAMYFCASSVTGGGYNEQFFGPGTRLTVL.